This passage covers 20 T cell receptor beta chains from one sample sequenced in a study of cytomegalovirus exposure and HLA in healthy donors. 60 Vbeta and 13 Jbeta primers were used in PCR. The data were produced by immunoSEQ multiplex PCR, yet TCRdb's version contains in-frame clones alone and is incomplete. The sample includes roughly 140,000 clones, roughly 64% seen only once; the top ten take about 3%. The sequenced sample was PBMCs. Receptor source: a woman aged 30 to 39 in good health and CMV-seropositive.

This chain connects TRBV7-9 to TRBJ2-5; 8 bases map to TRBD2. This CDR3 has 17 amino acids. J was trimmed by 2 bases and V by 2 bases; bases with no gene match: 10. CDR1 and CDR2 from the germline V gene are SEHNR and FQNEAQ (reference sequence). CDR3 in DNA: TGTGCCAGCAGCTTACTCTTCTTGACTAGCGAACAAGAGACCCAGTACTTC. This translates into CASSLLFLTSEQETQYF.

The chain couples TRBV11-2 to TRBJ1-5; a possible D gene is TRBD1 (5 bases). The length of the CDR3 is 15 residues. The germline V and J ends were trimmed by 1 base and 2 bases, with 9 bases remaining between them. Germline assignment: CDR1 SGHAT and CDR2 FQNNGV. CDR3 loop: CASSLVAGGNQPQHF. DNA for the CDR3: TGTGCCAGCAGCTTAGTTGCGGGGGGCAATCAGCCCCAGCATTTT.

The chain uses TRBV4-1 and TRBJ2-5, with TRBD2 identical over 7 bases. The CDR3 has 14 residues. CDR1 is MGHRA, CDR2 YSYEKL, per germline. V lost 1 base to trimming and J lost 9 bases; unmatched junction nucleotides: 8. The CDR3 DNA is TGCGCCAGCAGCCAAGGGACGGGAGGAAAGTCCCAGTACTTC. Its translation: CASSQGTGGKSQYF.

The chain has TRBV6-5 and TRBJ1-1; D ambiguous. CDR3 size: 15 residues. The germline CDR1 and CDR2 sequences are MNHEY and SVGAGI. V lost 0 bases and J 1 base, leaving 9 bases between the germline ends. This CDR3 is CASSYSRITNTEAFF. The CDR3, as DNA: TGTGCCAGCAGTTACTCGAGGATTACGAACACTGAAGCTTTCTTT.

Regarding this clone: The junction departs from the called germline gene at one end, perhaps through a read error. At the DNA level, this CDR3 is encoded by other sequences in the same sample as well. The chain recombines TRBV6-5 with TRBJ1-6; D unresolved. Germline V gene lookup returns CDR1 MNHEY and CDR2 SVGAGI. CDR3 length: 14 residues. This CDR3 is CAVARESYNSPLHF. CDR3 nucleotides: TGTGCCGTCGCTCGAGAGTCCTATAATTCCCCCCTCCACTTT.

V usage is TRBV4-1 and J usage is TRBJ1-3; unclear D gene. The V and J ends lost 4 bases and 0 bases respectively, with 13 bases between them. This CDR3 has 16 amino acids. Germline V gene lookup returns CDR1 MGHRA and CDR2 YSYEKL. The CDR3 reads CASSLPRLVSGNTIYF. CDR3 in DNA: TGCGCCAGCAGCCTGCCCCGTCTAGTCTCTGGAAACACCATATATTTT.

V and J are TRBV5-1 and TRBJ2-3; 12 bases match TRBD2. This CDR3 is 17 amino acids long. V lost 0 bases, J lost 3 bases, and 5 bases stayed unmatched. Germline CDR1 reads SGHRS; CDR2 reads YFSETQ. CDR3 nucleotide sequence: TGCGCCAGCAGCTTGGCTAGCGGGGGGGCCGGGACAGATACGCAGTATTTT. Translated: CASSLASGGAGTDTQYF.

The chain is built from TRBV5-1 and TRBJ2-7; D may be TRBD2 (6 bases). Between the trimmed V and J ends, which lost 0 bases and 0 bases, there was a span of 10 bases. The CDR3 sequence is 15 residues long. The germline CDR1 and CDR2 sequences are SGHRS and YFSETQ. The CDR3 loop is CASSLAVGSSYEQYF. The CDR3 bases are TGCGCCAGCAGCTTGGCGGTCGGGAGCTCCTACGAGCAGTACTTC.

This chain joins TRBV6-5 and TRBJ2-4, with D maybe TRBD1 (6 bases). This CDR3 has 15 amino acids. V was trimmed by 2 bases and J by 0 bases, leaving 8 bases between them. Germline lookup yields CDR1 MNHEY and CDR2 SVGAGI. CDR3 coding DNA: TGTGCCAGCAGTTACATACAGGGAGCCAAAAACATTCAGTACTTC. Translation gives CASSYIQGAKNIQYF.

This chain uses TRBV11-2 with TRBJ2-7; D may be TRBD2 (6 bases). There are 14 residues in the CDR3. Germline V CDR1 and CDR2: SGHAT, FQNNGV. With 2 bases removed from V and 2 bases from J, the gap between germline ends came to 10 bases. CDR3 residues: CASSLSTGAYEQYF. As DNA, the CDR3 is TGTGCCAGCAGCTTATCTACGGGGGCCTACGAGCAGTACTTC.

This clone came up a few times. J is TRBJ2-2 and V is TRBV11-3; 13 bases are a match to TRBD2. The CDR3 spans 15 residues. V shed 5 bases and J 5 bases; nucleotides not matched to a gene: 2. Germline CDR1 and CDR2: SGHNT and YENEEA. The CDR3 nucleotides read TGTGCCAGCAGCCAGACTAGCGGGAGGACCGGGGAGCTGTTTTTT. Translated: CASSQTSGRTGELFF. The whole variable domain, remainder taken from reference TRBV11-3 and TRBJ2-2, is EAGVVQSPRYKIIEKKQPVAFWCNPISGHNTLYWYLQNLGQGPELLIRYENEEAVDDSQLPKDRFSAERLKGVDSTLKIQPAELGDSAVYLCASSQTSGRTGELFFGEGSRLTVL.

V gene TRBV4-1 combines with J gene TRBJ2-7; D is ambiguous. The CDR3 totals 12 residues. Germline-derived CDR1 and CDR2 are MGHRA and YSYEKL. The ends were cut back, 2 bases at V and 4 bases at J, with 6 bases in the middle. The CDR3 coding sequence is TGCGCCAGCAGCCAAAACAATTACGAGCAGTACTTC. Encoded protein: CASSQNNYEQYF.

The chain is built from TRBV7-9 and TRBJ2-1, with 11 bases matching TRBD2. The CDR3 length is 13 residues. With V trimmed by 9 bases and J by 6 bases, 4 bases remained unmatched. Germline V gives CDR1 SEHNR, CDR2 FQNEAQ (reference sequence). The CDR3 DNA is TGTGCCAGGGCTAGCGGGAGGTCCAATGAGCAGTTCTTC. It specifies CARASGRSNEQFF.

This chain's CDR3 is CASSFRRSRGLRGYTF. CDR3 in DNA: TGTGCCAGCAGTTTTAGGCGGTCTAGAGGATTACGGGGCTACACCTTC. The rearrangement joins TRBV28 to TRBJ1-2; D is unresolved. V lost 3 bases and J 8 bases, leaving 22 bases between the germline ends. In germline, CDR1 is MDHEN, CDR2 SYDVKM. The CDR3 is 16 residues long.

V and J are TRBV11-3 and TRBJ2-2; 7 bases match TRBD1. The CDR3 contains 15 residues. The junction had 8 bases not matched to a gene; V was cut back by 9 bases and J by 1 base. Germline CDR1 SGHNT, CDR2 YENEEA. The CDR3 DNA sequence: TGTGCCAGTGAGTCCCGGGACAGGAACACCGGGGAGCTGTTTTTT. Its protein is CASESRDRNTGELFF.

CDR3 sequence reads: CASSSTGDRFGNTEAFF. CDR3 bases: TGTGCCAGCAGTTCTACGGGTGATAGGTTCGGGAACACTGAAGCTTTCTTT. The chain recombines TRBV28 with TRBJ1-1; D is undetermined. V lost 4 bases and J lost 1, with 19 bases in between. CDR3 length: 17 residues. Germline CDR1 and CDR2: MDHEN and SYDVKM.

This chain connects TRBV6-5 to TRBJ1-2; D uncertain. The CDR3 loop spans 13 amino acids. Germline V gene data show CDR1 as MNHEY and CDR2 as SVGAGI. V gave up 4 bases and J gave up 4 bases, with 10 bases separating them. The CDR3 is CASSSPNAYGYTF. The CDR3 coding sequence is TGTGCCAGCAGTTCCCCTAACGCCTATGGCTACACCTTC.

The chain joins TRBV28 to TRBJ1-1, with 8 bases matching TRBD1. The J segment lost 0 bases and the V segment lost 3 bases, leaving 3 bases of the junction unmatched. Germline CDR1 and CDR2: MDHEN and SYDVKM. This CDR3 spans 15 amino acids. CDR3 bases: TGTGCCAGCAGTTTCCGGACAGGGATGAACACTGAAGCTTTCTTT. This gives the protein CASSFRTGMNTEAFF.

This sequence joins TRBV5-1 and TRBJ2-5; possible D gene TRBD2, 5 bases. V was shortened by 1 base and J by 0 bases, with 10 bases between the two germline ends. Germline V gene data show CDR1 as SGHRS and CDR2 as YFSETQ. The CDR3 is 15 amino acids. DNA for the CDR3: TGCGCCAGCAGCTTGCTGGGAGAGTACCAAGAGACCCAGTACTTC. The encoded protein is CASSLLGEYQETQYF.

The chain joins TRBV2 to TRBJ2-7; 9 bases align to TRBD1. CDR1 is SNHLY and CDR2 is FYNNEI in the germline V gene. The V segment lost 7 bases and the J segment 4 bases; nucleotides outside the gene matches: 11. The CDR3 has 15 amino acids. CDR3 coding DNA: TGTGCCAGCACTGACGGACAGGGGAGAGGGTACGAGCAGTACTTC. It specifies CASTDGQGRGYEQYF.